Presented here are 17 T cell receptor beta chains from one specimen sequenced in a study of blood T cell repertoires in COVID-19. Only in-frame clones appear in the TCRdb table, and some are missing; sequencing was by immunoSEQ multiplex PCR. The sample includes about 210,000 clones, about 90% of them seen just once. The source material was peripheral blood. Receptor source: a man aged 30 to 39 with acute or convalescent COVID-19.

This chain joins TRBV5-1 and TRBJ2-1, with 9 bases matching TRBD2. V shed 4 bases, J shed 0 bases, and the junction held 14 bases outside the gene matches. From germline, CDR1 is SGHRS and CDR2 YFSETQ. This CDR3 is built from 19 residues. The CDR3 is CASSRTGSSGESSYNEQFF. The CDR3 nucleotides are TGCGCCAGCAGCAGGACTGGGTCTAGCGGGGAGAGCTCCTACAATGAGCAGTTCTTC.

The V call is TRBV7-9, the J call TRBJ1-6; tentatively, D is TRBD1 (5 bases). CDR1 is SEHNR, CDR2 FQNEAQ, per germline (reference sequence). V was shortened by 1 base and J by 9 bases, with 7 bases between the two germline ends. The CDR3 consists of 13 residues. The CDR3 region has the DNA TGTGCCAGCAGCTTAGAGGGGCTTTCACCCCTCCACTTT. Its translation is CASSLEGLSPLHF.

The V gene is TRBV30, the J gene TRBJ1-4; TRBD1 aligns across 7 bases. V shed 3 bases, J shed 7 bases, and the junction held 14 bases outside the gene matches. Germline V gene data show CDR1 as GTSNPN and CDR2 as SVGIG (reference sequence). This CDR3 region has 16 residues. CDR3 region: CAWSALLTGIGEKLFF. CDR3 nucleotides: TGTGCCTGGAGCGCCTTACTGACAGGGATTGGTGAAAAACTGTTTTTT.

V is TRBV27 and J is TRBJ2-7; possible D gene TRBD1, 6 bases. Between the trimmed V and J ends, which lost 6 bases and 0 bases, there was a span of 15 bases. The germline gives CDR1 MNHEY, CDR2 SMNVEV (reference sequence). The CDR3 is 15 residues long. Written as DNA, the CDR3 is TGTGCCAGCAGCCGACCCGGGACACGCTCCTACGAGCAGTACTTC. Translation: CASSRPGTRSYEQYF.

This chain's CDR3 is CASSFRDRAGYTF. The CDR3 region has the DNA TGTGCCAGCAGCTTCCGGGACAGGGCTGGCTACACCTTC. The chain links TRBV7-2 to TRBJ1-2, with 9 positions matching TRBD1. Germline CDR1 SGHTA, CDR2 FQGNSA. The CDR3 totals 13 residues. V gave up 3 bases and J gave up 7 bases; unmatched junction bases: 3. The entire variable domain, with the rest obtained from reference TRBV7-2 and TRBJ1-2, is as follows: GAGVSQSPSNKVTEKGKDVELRCDPISGHTALYWYRQSLGQGLEFLIYFQGNSAPDKSGLPSDRFSAERTGGSVSTLTIQRTQQEDSAVYLCASSFRDRAGYTFGSGTRLTVV.

This clone was picked up a small number of times. This rearrangement joins TRBV6-5 to TRBJ1-2; possibly TRBD1 for D (6 bases). The CDR3 runs 13 residues. Trimming shortened V by 5 bases and J by 4 bases, and 11 bases separated the two germline ends. CDR1 is MNHEY and CDR2 is SVGAGI in the germline V gene. The CDR3 region has the DNA TGTGCCAGCAGTCGCTTGGACAGCTATGGCTACACCTTC. Residues: CASSRLDSYGYTF.

The chain couples TRBV6-5 to TRBJ2-2; 7 bases are a match to TRBD1. The CDR3 spans 15 residues. With V trimmed by 8 bases and J by 0 bases, 6 bases remained unmatched. In germline, CDR1 is MNHEY, CDR2 SVGAGI. CDR3 bases: TGTGCCAGCGAAAAGGGACAGCCGAACACCGGGGAGCTGTTTTTT. It is translated as CASEKGQPNTGELFF.

The chain has TRBV15 and TRBJ2-2, with D hard to call. V lost 0 bases and J lost 6, with 5 bases in between. The CDR3 covers 13 residues. Germline lookup yields CDR1 LNHNV and CDR2 YYDKDF (reference sequence). CDR3 DNA sequence: TGTGCCACCAGCAGAGATACGGCCGGGGAGCTGTTTTTT. It translates to CATSRDTAGELFF.

The gene calls are TRBV11-1 and TRBJ2-1; the D gene is possibly TRBD2 (5 bases). From germline, CDR1 is SGHAT and CDR2 FQDESV (reference sequence). Between the trimmed V and J ends, which lost 5 bases and 5 bases, there was a span of 16 bases. This CDR3 is 15 amino acids long. The CDR3 DNA follows: TGTGCCAGCAGCCCCCGCGACTATCTTGACAATGAGCAGTTCTTC. It specifies CASSPRDYLDNEQFF.

The CDR3 DNA sequence: TGTGCCAGCAGCTTAGGGACAATAAGCCCTGGAAACACCATATATTTT. Translated: CASSLGTISPGNTIYF. V and J are TRBV5-5 and TRBJ1-3; TRBD1 might be the D (6 bases). The CDR3 contains 16 residues. CDR1 and CDR2 (germline): SGHKS, YYEKEE (reference sequence). V lost 2 bases to trimming and J lost 2 bases, with 14 bases between them.

This clone was counted once. The V call is TRBV19, the J call TRBJ2-2; 10 positions match TRBD1. This CDR3 comprises 14 residues. CDR1 and CDR2 from the germline V gene are LNHDA and SQIVND (reference sequence). V gave up 8 bases and J gave up 4 bases; unmatched junction bases: 4. The CDR3 DNA reads as TGTGCCAGTGGGACAGGGGTGCCCACCGGGGAGCTGTTTTTT. This gives the protein CASGTGVPTGELFF.

The chain recombines TRBV21-1 with TRBJ1-2; the table's D call of TRBD1 was not tested on the DNA. TRBV21-1 is noted as a pseudogene. This CDR3 is 16 amino acids long. CDR3 in amino acids: CASSKGRDRSNYGYTF. The CDR3, as DNA: TGTGCCAGCAGCAAAGGAAGGGACAGGTCTAACTATGGCTACACCTTC.

This chain links TRBV25-1 with TRBJ2-3; 10 nucleotides agree with TRBD2. J was trimmed by 7 bases and V by 10 bases; bases with no gene match: 11. Germline CDR1 is MGHDK and CDR2 is SYGVNS. The CDR3 contains 14 residues. DNA of the CDR3: TGTGCCATACTAGAGACTAGCGGGCCTAATACGCAGTATTTT. Amino acid sequence: CAILETSGPNTQYF. Complete variable domain (other parts from reference TRBV25-1 and TRBJ2-3): EADIYQTPRYLVIGTGKKITLECSQTMGHDKMYWYQQDPGMELHLIHYSYGVNSTEKGDLSSESTVSRIRTEHFPLTLESARPSHTSQYLCAILETSGPNTQYFGPGTRLTVL.

V and J are TRBV13 and TRBJ1-2, with D tentatively TRBD1 (5 bases). Per germline, CDR1 PRHDT and CDR2 FYEKMQ (reference sequence). V gave up 2 bases and J gave up 8 bases, with 9 bases separating them. This CDR3 region has 12 residues. Here the CDR3 DNA reads TGTGCCAGCAGCTTATCAGGGAACGGCTACACCTTC. This gives the protein CASSLSGNGYTF.

The chain recombines TRBV28 with TRBJ1-2; 9 positions agree with TRBD1. Unmatched junction bases numbered 6, after V lost 8 bases and J lost 5 bases. This CDR3 has 13 residues. Germline CDR1 is MDHEN and CDR2 is SYDVKM. The CDR3 DNA sequence: TGTGCCAGCCGGACAGGGGTGTGGTATGGCTACACCTTC. Its translation: CASRTGVWYGYTF.

The chain couples TRBV6-1 to TRBJ1-2, with D perhaps TRBD1 (5 bases). The germline gives CDR1 MNHNS, CDR2 SASEGT. V was pared by 3 bases and J by 7 bases, with 12 bases between. The CDR3 contains 13 residues. In DNA, the CDR3 is TGTGCCAGCAGTGAGTTGGAGGGACTTGGCTACACCTTC. Translated, it gives CASSELEGLGYTF.

This clone was picked up one time. This chain joins TRBV5-1 and TRBJ1-2, with 11 bases matching TRBD1. J was trimmed by 2 bases and V by 3 bases; bases with no gene match: 3. Germline CDR1 SGHRS, CDR2 YFSETQ. The CDR3 runs to 15 residues. CDR3 loop: CASSWTGGGNYGYTF. For the CDR3, the DNA is TGCGCCAGCAGCTGGACAGGGGGCGGAAACTATGGCTACACCTTC.